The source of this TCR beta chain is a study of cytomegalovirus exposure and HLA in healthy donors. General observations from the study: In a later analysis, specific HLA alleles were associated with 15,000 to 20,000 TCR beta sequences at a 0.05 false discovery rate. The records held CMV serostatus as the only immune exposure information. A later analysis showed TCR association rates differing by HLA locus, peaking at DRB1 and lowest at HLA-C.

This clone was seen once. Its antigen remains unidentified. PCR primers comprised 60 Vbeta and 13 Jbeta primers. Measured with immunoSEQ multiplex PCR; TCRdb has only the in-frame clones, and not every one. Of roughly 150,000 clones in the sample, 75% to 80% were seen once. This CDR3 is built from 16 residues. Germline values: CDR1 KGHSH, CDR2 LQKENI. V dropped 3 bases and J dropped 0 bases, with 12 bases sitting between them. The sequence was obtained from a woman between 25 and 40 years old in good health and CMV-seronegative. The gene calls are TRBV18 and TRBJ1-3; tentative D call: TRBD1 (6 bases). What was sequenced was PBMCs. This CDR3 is CASSPAQGNSGNTIYF. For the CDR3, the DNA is TGTGCCAGCTCACCCGCCCAGGGGAACTCTGGAAACACCATATATTTT. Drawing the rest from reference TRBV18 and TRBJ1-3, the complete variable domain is NAGVMQNPRHLVRRRGQEARLRCSPMKGHSHVYWYRQLPEEGLKFMVYLQKENIIDESGMPKERFSAEFPKEGPSILRIQQVVRGDSAAYFCASSPAQGNSGNTIYFGEGSWLTVV.